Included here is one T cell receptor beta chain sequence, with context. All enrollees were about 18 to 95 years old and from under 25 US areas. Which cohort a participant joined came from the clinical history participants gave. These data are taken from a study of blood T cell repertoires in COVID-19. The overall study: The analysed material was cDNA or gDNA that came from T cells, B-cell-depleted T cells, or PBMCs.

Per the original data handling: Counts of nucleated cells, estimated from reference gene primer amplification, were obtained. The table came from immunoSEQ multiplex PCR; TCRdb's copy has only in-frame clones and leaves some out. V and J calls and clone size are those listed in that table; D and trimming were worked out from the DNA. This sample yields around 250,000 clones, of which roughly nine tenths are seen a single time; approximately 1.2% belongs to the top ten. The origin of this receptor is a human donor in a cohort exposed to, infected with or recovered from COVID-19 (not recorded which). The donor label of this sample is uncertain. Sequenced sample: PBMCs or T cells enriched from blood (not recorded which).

The CDR3 DNA is TGTGCCTGGAATGGCAGGGTCAATGAAAAACTGTTTTTT. Translated: CAWNGRVNEKLFF. V is TRBV30 and J is TRBJ1-4; perhaps TRBD1 as D (5 bases). Trimming shortened V by 4 bases and J by 5 bases, and 11 bases separated the two germline ends. From germline, CDR1 is GTSNPN and CDR2 SVGIG (reference sequence). The CDR3 sequence is 13 residues long.